This T cell receptor beta chain is from a study of CD4 T cells in lung cancer (dated by TCRdb to about 2019). The study in broad terms: To find responses to candidate mutation-encoded neoepitopes, the study screened blood T cells from NSCLC patients and isolated neoantigen-specific CD4+ T-cell clones and TCRs. Tumor and non-adjacent lung tissue came from a few patients undergoing curative-intent resections for stage I-III non-small cell lung cancer. The patients who underwent resection had lung adenocarcinoma or squamous cell carcinoma, were aged 60 to 69 when blood was donated, and were mostly former smokers. Before blood donation, patients had received treatments including platinum chemotherapy, and some received nivolumab or pembrolizumab. The frequency of neoantigen-specific clonotypes in tumor resections, non-adjacent lung and cultured T-cell products was tracked by TCRB deep sequencing.

This clone was seen a few times. Its binding antigen is unknown. A read error may account for a junction end that differs from germline. Non-adjacent lung tissue was collected from the same resection as far as possible from the malignant lesion, at least 3 cm away. Broader findings and caveats from the paper: Some blood-derived responses might be explained by in vitro priming of naive T cells or cross-reactivity rather than by memory responses to the cancer.

The library was generated by the immunoSEQ multiplex PCR assay. DNA was isolated using Qiagen DNeasy or QIAamp micro DNA kits, and TCRB was sequenced using the Adaptive Biotechnology human TCRB sequencing kit. Sequencing of TCRB libraries was performed on an Illumina MiSeq. The authors' analysis ran thus. The kit provider's software was used to analyze TCRB sequence data, and Fisher's exact test was applied to assess tumor enrichment of clonotype templates. TCRdb provides this immuneACCESS table in a form limited to in-frame rearrangements. Some clones are lacking; in checked studies, under half of them reflect an unresolved V gene, and why the rest are absent is not known. The V and J calls and the clone size are those of that table, but D and trimming were determined from the DNA. Recorded for this sample are approximately 9,300 clones; over 65% of them occurred a single time. 15% of the sample belongs to the ten largest clones.

Including cysteine and phenylalanine, the CDR3 has 14 amino acids. Left in the record is the CDR3 DNA by itself, 42 bases read in frame from the first base. CDR1 and CDR2, per the germline V gene (reference sequence), are SSHAT and FNYEAQ. Sequenced: normal lung tissue taken away from the tumor. Recombination joined TRBV7-7 with TRBJ2-2; a tentative D call is TRBD2 (6 bases match). The sequence came from a man in his 60s with non-small cell lung cancer. The CDR3 amino acid sequence is: CASSRDSNTGELFF. The sequenced DNA: TGTGCTAGCAGCCGGGACTCTAACACCGGGGAGCTGTTTTTT.